The 29 T cell receptor beta chains below all came from one sample that was sequenced in a study of T cell changes during pregnancy in multiple sclerosis. TCRdb's copy holds only in-frame clones and misses some; the assay was immunoSEQ multiplex PCR. The sample records about 110,000 clones, just under 95% being singletons. This sample comprised peripheral blood, obtained after pregnancy. These receptors were collected from a female donor with multiple sclerosis, enrolled in a pregnancy study.

This chain links TRBV18 with TRBJ1-2; the D gene is possibly TRBD1 (5 bases). CDR3 length: 16 residues. Trimming removed 1 base from V and 0 bases from J, with 12 bases in between. The germline V gene encodes CDR1 KGHSH and CDR2 LQKENI. CDR3 in DNA: TGTGCCAGCTCACCACAACTAAGGACACCTAACTATGGCTACACCTTC. Its translation is CASSPQLRTPNYGYTF. Variable domain in full (rest from reference TRBV18 and TRBJ1-2): NAGVMQNPRHLVRRRGQEARLRCSPMKGHSHVYWYRQLPEEGLKFMVYLQKENIIDESGMPKERFSAEFPKEGPSILRIQQVVRGDSAAYFCASSPQLRTPNYGYTFGSGTRLTVV.

This rearrangement joins TRBV9 to TRBJ2-1; TRBD2 matches 12 bases. CDR3 length: 15 amino acids. Germline CDR1 and CDR2: SGDLS and YYNGEE. V was pared by 4 bases and J by 4 bases, with 3 bases of the junction left unmatched. Here the CDR3 reads CASSLAGGFYNEQFF. DNA for the CDR3: TGTGCCAGCAGCCTAGCGGGGGGGTTTTACAATGAGCAGTTCTTC.

V usage is TRBV2 and J usage is TRBJ1-2; D is perhaps TRBD1 (5 bases). The V and J ends lost 8 bases and 1 base respectively, with 8 bases between them. CDR3 size: 12 residues. Germline loops: CDR1 SNHLY, CDR2 FYNNEI. The CDR3 loop is CASLTDNYGYTF. CDR3 nucleotides: TGTGCCAGCCTGACAGATAACTATGGCTACACCTTC.

The rearrangement uses TRBV19 and TRBJ2-5, with D possibly matching TRBD2 (7 bases). The CDR3 has 16 amino acids. V lost 5 bases and J 2 bases, leaving 18 bases between the germline ends. The V gene's germline CDR1 is LNHDA and CDR2 SQIVND (reference sequence). The CDR3 region is CASSLRDYQGQETQYF. CDR3 coding DNA: TGTGCCAGTAGTTTACGGGACTACCAGGGGCAAGAGACCCAGTACTTC.

The V call is TRBV28, the J call TRBJ2-7; 11 nucleotides agree with TRBD2. V gave up 7 bases and J gave up 6 bases; unmatched junction bases: 8. The germline V gene encodes CDR1 MDHEN and CDR2 SYDVKM. This CDR3 comprises 14 residues. The DNA of the CDR3 is TGTGCCAGCAACTCACTAGCGGGAGTACGCGAGCAGTACTTC. This translates into CASNSLAGVREQYF.

The chain recombines TRBV4-2 with TRBJ2-1, with 14 bases identical to TRBD2. The CDR3 is 19 amino acids. Losses at the gene ends were 1 base for V and 7 bases for J; bases not matched to a gene: 12. In germline, CDR1 is LGHNA, CDR2 YNFKEQ. CDR3 in amino acids: CASSQGTSGGIWFSNEQFF. The CDR3 bases are TGTGCCAGCAGCCAAGGGACTAGCGGGGGGATTTGGTTTAGTAATGAGCAGTTCTTC.

This clone showed up just once. The rearrangement links TRBV10-3 to TRBJ2-1, with TRBD2 identical over 14 bases. This CDR3 has 18 residues. J was trimmed by 4 bases and V by 7 bases; bases with no gene match: 12. Germline V gene lookup returns CDR1 ENHRY and CDR2 SYGVKD. CDR3 protein: CAITLTSGRGASYNEQFF. The CDR3 DNA is TGTGCCATCACCTTGACTAGCGGGAGGGGTGCTTCGTACAATGAGCAGTTCTTC.

This chain links TRBV5-1 with TRBJ1-2; tentative D call: TRBD1 (5 bases). With 4 bases removed from V and 2 bases from J, the gap between germline ends came to 9 bases. Germline CDR1 is SGHRS and CDR2 is YFSETQ. The CDR3 consists of 13 residues. CDR3 in amino acids: CASSPGGNYGYTF. In DNA form, the CDR3 reads TGCGCCAGCAGCCCCGGGGGAAACTATGGCTACACCTTC.

The V and J genes are TRBV19 and TRBJ2-1; maybe TRBD2 (6 bases). Germline V gene lookup returns CDR1 LNHDA and CDR2 SQIVND (reference sequence). Between the trimmed V and J ends, which lost 5 bases and 9 bases, there was a span of 20 bases. CDR3 length: 15 residues. The chain's CDR3 is CASSPDRDSSSEQFF. The CDR3 DNA reads as TGTGCCAGTAGTCCCGACCGGGACTCCTCCTCTGAGCAGTTCTTC.

The chain carries TRBV7-3 and TRBJ1-1; TRBD1 matches 7 bases. The germline V gene has CDR1 SGHTA and CDR2 FQGTGA. There are 14 residues in the CDR3. J gave up 6 bases and V 5 bases, and 9 bases lay outside the gene matches. As DNA, the CDR3 is TGTGCCAGCAGCCCAACCCCTACAGGGGCTGAAGCTTTCTTT. Translated, it gives CASSPTPTGAEAFF.

The chain carries TRBV2 and TRBJ1-2, with TRBD1 as a possible D gene (5 bases). The V and J ends lost 10 bases and 4 bases respectively, with 28 bases between them. CDR3 length: 17 residues. CDR1 is SNHLY and CDR2 is FYNNEI in the germline V gene. CDR3 sequence (DNA): TGTGCCAAACTCGTCCGGGACTTAGGTGGGCGAGGCTATGGCTACACCTTC. This codes for CAKLVRDLGGRGYGYTF.

The gene calls are TRBV7-2 and TRBJ2-3; the D is unclear. The V gene's germline CDR1 is SGHTA and CDR2 FQGNSA. V was trimmed by 4 bases and J by 0 bases, leaving 8 bases between them. The CDR3 consists of 14 residues. The CDR3 sequence: CASSSLPSTDTQYF. DNA of the CDR3: TGTGCCAGCAGCTCCCTTCCTAGCACAGATACGCAGTATTTT.

The chain is built from TRBV4-1 and TRBJ1-1; D is perhaps TRBD1 (5 bases). The germline V and J ends were trimmed by 5 bases and 2 bases, with 12 bases remaining between them. Germline CDR1 is MGHRA and CDR2 is YSYEKL. The CDR3 totals 14 residues. CDR3 coding DNA: TGCGCCAGCAGCTCTAGGGGTGGAAACACTGAAGCTTTCTTT. Its protein is CASSSRGGNTEAFF.

The chain uses TRBV15 and TRBJ2-3; 7 nucleotides match TRBD2. V trimming: 5 bases; J trimming: 2 bases; junction bases outside the gene matches: 16. Looked up from germline, CDR1 is LNHNV and CDR2 is YYDKDF (reference sequence). The CDR3 contains 18 residues. CDR3 in DNA: TGTGCCACCAGCCCAACCGGGGGACTACACGTTACCACAGATACGCAGTATTTT. It codes for CATSPTGGLHVTTDTQYF.

This clone was seen more than once but under ten times. V is TRBV30 and J is TRBJ1-1; weak D call: TRBD1 (5 bases). This CDR3 has 13 amino acids. V lost 6 bases and J lost 6, with 17 bases in between. Germline assignment: CDR1 GTSNPN and CDR2 SVGIG (reference sequence). In nucleotides, the CDR3 is TGTGCCTGCACTGGGAGGGGTTTCCCTGAAGCTTTCTTT. This translates into CACTGRGFPEAFF.

The chain carries TRBV5-1 and TRBJ2-2, with TRBD1 matching over 8 bases. The CDR3 extends over 16 amino acids. The germline gives CDR1 SGHRS, CDR2 YFSETQ. The V gene end was trimmed by 5 bases and the J gene end by 1 base; junction bases not matched to a gene: 7. The CDR3 nucleotides are TGCGCCAGCAGATCCTCCGGGACAGGGAACACCGGGGAGCTGTTTTTT. Protein sequence: CASRSSGTGNTGELFF.

The chain carries TRBV7-6 and TRBJ2-1; possibly TRBD2 for D (5 bases). CDR3 size: 16 residues. The ends were cut back, 4 bases at V and 0 bases at J, with 13 bases in the middle. Germline V gene sequence: CDR1 SGHVS, CDR2 FNYEAQ. The CDR3 nucleotides read TGTGCCAGCAGCTCCCGGACTCACAGCTCCTACAATGAGCAGTTCTTC. This gives the protein CASSSRTHSSYNEQFF.

This chain uses TRBV15 with TRBJ2-7; 9 positions agree with TRBD2. Trimming cost V 1 base and J 2 bases; bases outside gene matches: 3. The CDR3 has 15 amino acids. Germline V gene lookup returns CDR1 LNHNV and CDR2 YYDKDF (reference sequence). The CDR3 DNA reads TGTGCCACCAGCAGAGGTAGCGGGGGAGCCTACGAGCAGTACTTC. This translates into CATSRGSGGAYEQYF.

V usage is TRBV5-1 and J usage is TRBJ1-1; tentatively, D is TRBD1 (5 bases). This CDR3 is built from 14 residues. Trimming removed 2 bases from V and 4 bases from J, with 12 bases in between. Germline V gene lookup returns CDR1 SGHRS and CDR2 YFSETQ. The DNA for the CDR3 is TGCGCCAGCAGCTTACGGCGGGGGGTCACTGAAGCTTTCTTT. It yields the protein CASSLRRGVTEAFF.

This clone was found a few times. The chain recombines TRBV25-1 with TRBJ1-2; 8 nucleotides match TRBD1. The CDR3 loop spans 14 amino acids. Germline CDR1 reads MGHDK; CDR2 reads SYGVNS. V lost 2 bases and J lost 6; bases outside the gene matches: 5. The CDR3 protein is CASSEPGQVDGYTF. The CDR3 nucleotides read TGTGCCAGCAGTGAACCGGGACAGGTTGATGGCTACACCTTC.

The CDR3 loop is CAWSESTAAQYF. The DNA for the CDR3 is TGTGCCTGGAGCGAGTCGACAGCCGCCCAGTACTTC. This chain links TRBV30 with TRBJ2-5; the D gene is possibly TRBD1 (5 bases). CDR3 length equals 12 residues. Germline CDR1 is GTSNPN and CDR2 is SVGIG (reference sequence). V lost 3 bases, J lost 9 bases, and 14 bases lay in between.

This clone was observed a single time. V usage is TRBV10-3 and J usage is TRBJ2-3; 12 nucleotides line up with TRBD2. Germline-derived CDR1 and CDR2 are ENHRY and SYGVKD. This CDR3 has 16 residues. J lost 3 bases, V lost 0 bases, and 1 base had no gene match. The chain's CDR3 is CAISESLAGGTDTQYF. In DNA, the CDR3 is TGTGCCATCAGTGAGTCTCTAGCGGGGGGGACAGATACGCAGTATTTT.

This clone showed up just once. The CDR3 DNA follows: TGTGCCAGCAGGGCCCGGGGTAGCAATCAGCCCCAGCATTTT. Residues: CASRARGSNQPQHF. This sequence joins TRBV2 and TRBJ1-5, with D uncertain. CDR3 length: 14 amino acids. CDR1 is SNHLY, CDR2 FYNNEI, per germline. With 6 bases removed from V and 0 bases from J, the gap between germline ends came to 9 bases.

V usage is TRBV10-3 and J usage is TRBJ1-2, with 10 nucleotides matching TRBD1. The germline CDR1 and CDR2 sequences are ENHRY and SYGVKD. The CDR3 contains 14 residues. V lost 6 bases to trimming and J lost 8 bases; unmatched junction nucleotides: 9. CDR3 protein: CAISGQGVDGGYTF. The CDR3 DNA sequence: TGTGCCATCAGCGGACAGGGGGTGGACGGGGGCTACACCTTC.

This chain connects TRBV18 to TRBJ1-5, with D hard to call. Trimming removed 3 bases from V and 3 bases from J, with 12 bases in between. Germline V gives CDR1 KGHSH, CDR2 LQKENI. This CDR3 region has 15 residues. The CDR3 DNA follows: TGTGCCAGCTCACCGAGGCAGACCAACAATCAGCCCCAGCATTTT. As protein: CASSPRQTNNQPQHF.

V gene TRBV6-1 combines with J gene TRBJ2-7; 7 positions match TRBD1. The CDR3 sequence is 14 residues long. Germline CDR1 and CDR2: MNHNS and SASEGT. V shed 7 bases, J shed 3 bases, and the junction held 9 bases outside the gene matches. CDR3 bases: TGTGCCAGCACTCCGACAGGGTCCGGCTACGAGCAGTACTTC. It encodes CASTPTGSGYEQYF.

The V gene is TRBV14, the J gene TRBJ2-1, with TRBD2 matching 9 bases. Germline values: CDR1 SGHDN, CDR2 FVKESK. The J segment lost 9 bases and the V segment lost 0 bases, leaving 15 bases of the junction unmatched. The CDR3 covers 18 residues. As DNA, the CDR3 is TGTGCCAGCAGCCAAGATAAGAGTACTAGCGGGTGGGGAGGTGAGCAGTTCTTC. Translated: CASSQDKSTSGWGGEQFF. The full variable domain, in which reference TRBV14 and TRBJ2-1 provide the parts outside the CDR3, is EAGVTQFPSHSVIEKGQTVTLRCDPISGHDNLYWYRRVMGKEIKFLLHFVKESKQDESGMPNNRFLAERTGGTYSTLKVQPAELEDSGVYFCASSQDKSTSGWGGEQFFGPGTRLTVL.

CDR3 DNA sequence: TGCAGCGTTGCAGGGCGTCTGGCAGATACGCAGTATTTT. Its protein is CSVAGRLADTQYF. The chain is built from TRBV29-1 and TRBJ2-3; D is possibly TRBD1 (5 bases). Germline CDR1 is SQVTM and CDR2 is ANQGSEA. The CDR3 consists of 13 residues. Trimming cost V 4 bases and J 4 bases, with 12 bases left between them.

This rearrangement joins TRBV5-1 to TRBJ2-3, with TRBD1 identical over 7 bases. CDR3 size: 14 residues. Germline V gene data show CDR1 as SGHRS and CDR2 as YFSETQ. The V gene end was trimmed by 4 bases and the J gene end by 3 bases; junction bases not matched to a gene: 5. CDR3: CASSLRQGTDTQYF. Written as DNA, the CDR3 is TGCGCCAGCAGCCTACGACAGGGAACAGATACGCAGTATTTT.